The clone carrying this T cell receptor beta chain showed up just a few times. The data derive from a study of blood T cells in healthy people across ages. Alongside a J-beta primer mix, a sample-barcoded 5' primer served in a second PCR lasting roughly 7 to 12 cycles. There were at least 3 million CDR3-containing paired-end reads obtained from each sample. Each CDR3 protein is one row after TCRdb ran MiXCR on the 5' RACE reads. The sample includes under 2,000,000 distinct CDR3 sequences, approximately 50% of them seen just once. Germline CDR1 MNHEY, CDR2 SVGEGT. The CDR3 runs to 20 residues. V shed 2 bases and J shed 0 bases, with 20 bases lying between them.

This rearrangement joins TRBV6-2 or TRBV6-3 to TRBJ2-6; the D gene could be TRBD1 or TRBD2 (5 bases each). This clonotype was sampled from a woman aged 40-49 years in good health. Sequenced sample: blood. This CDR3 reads CASSYLAGDGSPSGANVLTF. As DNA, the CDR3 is TGTGCCAGCAGTTACCTCGCCGGGGACGGAAGTCCCTCTGGGGCCAACGTCCTGACTTTC.